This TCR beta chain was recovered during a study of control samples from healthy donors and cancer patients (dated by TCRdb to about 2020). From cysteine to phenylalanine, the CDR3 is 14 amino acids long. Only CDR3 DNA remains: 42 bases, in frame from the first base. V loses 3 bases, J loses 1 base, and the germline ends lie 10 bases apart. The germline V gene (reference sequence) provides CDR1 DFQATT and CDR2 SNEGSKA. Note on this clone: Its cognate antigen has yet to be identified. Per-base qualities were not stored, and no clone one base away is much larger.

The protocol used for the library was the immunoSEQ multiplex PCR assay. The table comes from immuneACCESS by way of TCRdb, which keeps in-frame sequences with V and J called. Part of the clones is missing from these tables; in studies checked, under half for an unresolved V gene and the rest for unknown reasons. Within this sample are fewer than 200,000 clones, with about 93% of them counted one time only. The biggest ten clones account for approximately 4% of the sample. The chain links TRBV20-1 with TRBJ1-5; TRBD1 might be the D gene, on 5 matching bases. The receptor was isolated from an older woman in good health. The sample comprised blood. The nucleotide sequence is TGCAGTGCTAGTGACAGCTGGAGCAATCAGCCCCAGCATTTT. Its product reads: CSASDSWSNQPQHF.